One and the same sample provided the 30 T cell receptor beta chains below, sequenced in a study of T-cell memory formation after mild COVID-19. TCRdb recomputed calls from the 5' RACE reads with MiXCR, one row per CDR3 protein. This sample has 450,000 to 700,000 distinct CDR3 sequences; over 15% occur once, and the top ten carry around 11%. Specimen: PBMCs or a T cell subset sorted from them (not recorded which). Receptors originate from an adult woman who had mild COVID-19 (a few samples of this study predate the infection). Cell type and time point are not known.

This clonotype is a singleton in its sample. The CDR3 DNA follows: TGTGCCACCAGTGAGGGACCTAGGACCTACGAGCAGTACTTC. Translation gives CATSEGPRTYEQYF. The chain is built from TRBV24-1 and TRBJ2-7, with D possibly being TRBD1 or TRBD2 (5 bases each). Per the germline V gene, CDR1 is KGHDR and CDR2 is SFDVKD. The CDR3 is 14 residues long. V dropped 4 bases and J dropped 2 bases, with 11 bases sitting between them.

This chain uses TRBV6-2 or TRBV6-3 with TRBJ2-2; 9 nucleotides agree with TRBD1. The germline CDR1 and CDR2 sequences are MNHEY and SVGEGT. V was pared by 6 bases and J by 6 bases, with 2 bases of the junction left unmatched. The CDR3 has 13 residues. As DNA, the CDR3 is TGTGCCAGCAGAGACAGGGGGGCCGGGGAGCTGTTTTTT. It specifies CASRDRGAGELFF.

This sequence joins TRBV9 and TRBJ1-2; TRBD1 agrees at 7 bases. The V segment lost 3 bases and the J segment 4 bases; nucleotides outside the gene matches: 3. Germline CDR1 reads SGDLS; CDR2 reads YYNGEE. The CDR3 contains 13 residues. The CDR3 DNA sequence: TGTGCCAGCAGCGAGGCAGGGGGCTATGGCTACACCTTC. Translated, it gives CASSEAGGYGYTF.

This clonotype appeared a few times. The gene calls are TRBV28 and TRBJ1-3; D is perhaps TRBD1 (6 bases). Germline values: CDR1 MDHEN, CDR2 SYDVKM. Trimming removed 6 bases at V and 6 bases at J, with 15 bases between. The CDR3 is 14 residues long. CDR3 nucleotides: TGTGCCAGCAGGAACGGGAAGGGGGAAAACACCATATATTTT. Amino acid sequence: CASRNGKGENTIYF.

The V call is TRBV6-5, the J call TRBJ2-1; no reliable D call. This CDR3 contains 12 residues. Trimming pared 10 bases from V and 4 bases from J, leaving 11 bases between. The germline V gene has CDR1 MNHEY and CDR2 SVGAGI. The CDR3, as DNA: TGTGCCACCAAAGATGTTTACAATGAGCAGTTCTTC. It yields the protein CATKDVYNEQFF.

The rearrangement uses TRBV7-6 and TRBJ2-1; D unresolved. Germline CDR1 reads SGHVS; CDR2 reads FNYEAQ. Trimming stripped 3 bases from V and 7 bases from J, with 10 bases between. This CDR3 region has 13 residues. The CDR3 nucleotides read TGTGCCAGCAGCTTTCTGGACGCGAATGAGCAGTTCTTC. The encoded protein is CASSFLDANEQFF.

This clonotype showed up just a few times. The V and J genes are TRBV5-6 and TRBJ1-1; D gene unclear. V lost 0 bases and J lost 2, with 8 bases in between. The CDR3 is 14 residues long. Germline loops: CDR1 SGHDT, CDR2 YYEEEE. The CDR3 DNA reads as TGTGCCAGCAGCTTGGCCTCCGGTAACACTGAAGCTTTCTTT. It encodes CASSLASGNTEAFF.

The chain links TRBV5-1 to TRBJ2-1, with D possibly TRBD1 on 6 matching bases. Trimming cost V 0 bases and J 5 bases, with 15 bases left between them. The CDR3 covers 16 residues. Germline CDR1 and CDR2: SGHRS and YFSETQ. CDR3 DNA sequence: TGCGCCAGCAGCTTGGGATGGGGGCAGAACGACAATGAGCAGTTCTTC. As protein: CASSLGWGQNDNEQFF.

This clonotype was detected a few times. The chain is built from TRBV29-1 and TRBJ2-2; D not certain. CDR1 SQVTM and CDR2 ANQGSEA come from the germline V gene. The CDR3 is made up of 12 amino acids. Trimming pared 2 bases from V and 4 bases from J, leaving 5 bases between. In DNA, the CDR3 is TGCAGCGTTGAACATCCCACCGGGGAGCTGTTTTTT. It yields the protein CSVEHPTGELFF.

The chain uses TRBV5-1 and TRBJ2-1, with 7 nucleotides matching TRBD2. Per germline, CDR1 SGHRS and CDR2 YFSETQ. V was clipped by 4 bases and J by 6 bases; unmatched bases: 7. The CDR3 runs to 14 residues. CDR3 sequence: CASSPWTSSNEQFF. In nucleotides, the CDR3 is TGCGCCAGCAGCCCCTGGACTAGTAGCAATGAGCAGTTCTTC.

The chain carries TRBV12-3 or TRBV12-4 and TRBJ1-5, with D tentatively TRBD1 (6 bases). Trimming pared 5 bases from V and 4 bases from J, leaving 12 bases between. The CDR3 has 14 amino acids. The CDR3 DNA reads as TGTGCCAGCAGTCAGACAGGAAGGAATCAGCCCCAGCATTTT. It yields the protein CASSQTGRNQPQHF.

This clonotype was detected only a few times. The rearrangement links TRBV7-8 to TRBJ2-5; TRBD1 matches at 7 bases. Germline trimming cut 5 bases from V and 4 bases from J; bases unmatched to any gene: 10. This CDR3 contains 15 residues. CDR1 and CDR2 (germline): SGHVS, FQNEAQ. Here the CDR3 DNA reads TGTGCCAGCAGCCCGACAGGGCCTCGGGGAGAGACCCAGTACTTC. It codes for CASSPTGPRGETQYF.

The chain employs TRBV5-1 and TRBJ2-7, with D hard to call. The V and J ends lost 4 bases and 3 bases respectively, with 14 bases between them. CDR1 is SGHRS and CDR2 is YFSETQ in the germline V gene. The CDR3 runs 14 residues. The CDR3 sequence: CASSPGQSYYEQYF. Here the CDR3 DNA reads TGCGCCAGCAGCCCGGGTCAGTCCTACTACGAGCAGTACTTC.

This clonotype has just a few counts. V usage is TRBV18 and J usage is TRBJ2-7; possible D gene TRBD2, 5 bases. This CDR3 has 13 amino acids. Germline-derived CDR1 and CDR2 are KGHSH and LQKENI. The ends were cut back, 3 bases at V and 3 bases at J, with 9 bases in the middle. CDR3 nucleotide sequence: TGTGCCAGCTCACCGAGGGAGAACTACGAGCAGTACTTC. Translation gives CASSPRENYEQYF.

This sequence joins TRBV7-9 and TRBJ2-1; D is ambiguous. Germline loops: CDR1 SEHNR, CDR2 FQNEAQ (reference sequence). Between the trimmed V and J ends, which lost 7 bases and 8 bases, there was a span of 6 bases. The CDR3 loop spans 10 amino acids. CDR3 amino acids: CASTSHEQFF. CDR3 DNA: TGTGCCAGCACCTCCCATGAGCAGTTCTTC. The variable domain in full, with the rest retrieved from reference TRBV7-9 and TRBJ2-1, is DTGVSQNPRHKITKRGQNVTFRCDPISEHNRLYWYRQTLGQGPEFLTYFQNEAQLEKSRLLSDRFSAERPKGSFSTLEIQRTEQGDSAMYLCASTSHEQFFGPGTRLTVL.

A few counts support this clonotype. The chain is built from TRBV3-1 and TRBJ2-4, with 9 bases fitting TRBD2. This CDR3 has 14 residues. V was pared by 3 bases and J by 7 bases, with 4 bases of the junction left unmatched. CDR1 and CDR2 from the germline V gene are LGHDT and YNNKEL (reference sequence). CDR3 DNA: TGTGCCAGCAGCCAGCGGGGGGGCTTGAACATTCAGTACTTC. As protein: CASSQRGGLNIQYF.

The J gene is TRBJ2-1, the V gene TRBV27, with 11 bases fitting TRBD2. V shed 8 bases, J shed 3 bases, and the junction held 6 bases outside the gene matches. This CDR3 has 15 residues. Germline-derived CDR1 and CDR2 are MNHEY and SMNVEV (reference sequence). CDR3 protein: CASWGTSGIYNEQFF. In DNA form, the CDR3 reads TGTGCCAGCTGGGGGACTAGCGGTATCTACAATGAGCAGTTCTTC.

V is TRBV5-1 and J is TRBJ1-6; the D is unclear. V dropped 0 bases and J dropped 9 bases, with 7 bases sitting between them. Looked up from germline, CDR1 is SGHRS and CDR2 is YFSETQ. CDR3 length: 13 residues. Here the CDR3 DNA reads TGCGCCAGCAGCTTGGGTTCGGTTTCACCCCTCCACTTT. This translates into CASSLGSVSPLHF.

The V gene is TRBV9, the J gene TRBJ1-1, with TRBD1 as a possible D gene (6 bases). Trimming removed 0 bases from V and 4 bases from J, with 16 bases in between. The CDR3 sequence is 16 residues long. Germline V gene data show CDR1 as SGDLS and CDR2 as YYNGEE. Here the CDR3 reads CASSVDYGGLSTEAFF. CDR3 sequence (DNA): TGTGCCAGCAGCGTAGATTACGGGGGGCTGAGCACTGAAGCTTTCTTT.

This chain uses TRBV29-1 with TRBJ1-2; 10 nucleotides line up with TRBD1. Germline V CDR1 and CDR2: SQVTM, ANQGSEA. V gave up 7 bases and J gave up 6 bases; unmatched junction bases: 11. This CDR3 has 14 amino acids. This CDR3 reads CSATSRDRGNGYTF. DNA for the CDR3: TGCAGCGCAACCTCCCGGGACAGGGGCAATGGCTACACCTTC.

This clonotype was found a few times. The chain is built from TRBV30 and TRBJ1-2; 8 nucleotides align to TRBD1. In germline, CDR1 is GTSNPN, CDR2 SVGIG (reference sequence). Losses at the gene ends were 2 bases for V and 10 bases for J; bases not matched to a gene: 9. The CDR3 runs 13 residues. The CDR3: CAWSQSGGWLYTF. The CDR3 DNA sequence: TGTGCCTGGAGTCAATCAGGGGGCTGGCTCTACACCTTC.

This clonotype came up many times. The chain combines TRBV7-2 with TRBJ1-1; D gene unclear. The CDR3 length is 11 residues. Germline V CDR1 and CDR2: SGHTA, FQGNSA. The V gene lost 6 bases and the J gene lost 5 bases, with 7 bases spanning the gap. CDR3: CASSYDTEAFF. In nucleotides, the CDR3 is TGTGCCAGCAGTTATGATACTGAAGCTTTCTTT.

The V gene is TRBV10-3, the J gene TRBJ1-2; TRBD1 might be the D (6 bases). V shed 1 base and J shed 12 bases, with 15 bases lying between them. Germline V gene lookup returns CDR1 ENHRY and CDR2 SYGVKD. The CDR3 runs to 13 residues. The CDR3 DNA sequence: TGTGCCATCAGTGAGTTGTCAGGGGAAAGCAACACCTTC. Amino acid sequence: CAISELSGESNTF.

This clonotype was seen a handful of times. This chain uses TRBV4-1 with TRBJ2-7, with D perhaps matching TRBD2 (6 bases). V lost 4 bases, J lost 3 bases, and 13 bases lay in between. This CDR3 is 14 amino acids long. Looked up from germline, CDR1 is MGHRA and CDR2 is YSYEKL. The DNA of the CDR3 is TGCGCCAGCAGCCCTCATGGAGCGGGCTACGAGCAGTACTTC. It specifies CASSPHGAGYEQYF.

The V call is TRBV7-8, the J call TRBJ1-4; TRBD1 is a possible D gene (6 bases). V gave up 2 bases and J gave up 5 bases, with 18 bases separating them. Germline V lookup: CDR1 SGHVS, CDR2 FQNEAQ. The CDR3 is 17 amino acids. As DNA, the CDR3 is TGTGCCAGCAGCTTAAGTACGGGGGGGCAGAGGAATGAAAAACTGTTTTTT. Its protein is CASSLSTGGQRNEKLFF. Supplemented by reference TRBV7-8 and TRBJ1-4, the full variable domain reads GAGVSQSPRYKVAKRGQDVALRCDPISGHVSLFWYQQALGQGPEFLTYFQNEAQLDKSGLPSDRFFAERPEGSVSTLKIQRTQQEDSAVYLCASSLSTGGQRNEKLFFGSGTQLSVL.

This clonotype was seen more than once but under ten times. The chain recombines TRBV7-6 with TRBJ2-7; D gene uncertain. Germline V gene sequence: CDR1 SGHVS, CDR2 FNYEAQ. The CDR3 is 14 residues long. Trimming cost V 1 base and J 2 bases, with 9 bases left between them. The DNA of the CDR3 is TGTGCCAGCAGCTTAGGAGTGACACCCTACGAGCAGTACTTC. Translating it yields CASSLGVTPYEQYF.

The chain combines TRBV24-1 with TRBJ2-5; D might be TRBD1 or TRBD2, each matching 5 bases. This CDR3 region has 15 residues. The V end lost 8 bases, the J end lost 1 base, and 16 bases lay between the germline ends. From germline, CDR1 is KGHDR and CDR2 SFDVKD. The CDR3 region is CATTGGVASQETQYF. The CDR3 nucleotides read TGTGCCACCACTGGGGGAGTAGCGAGCCAAGAGACCCAGTACTTC.

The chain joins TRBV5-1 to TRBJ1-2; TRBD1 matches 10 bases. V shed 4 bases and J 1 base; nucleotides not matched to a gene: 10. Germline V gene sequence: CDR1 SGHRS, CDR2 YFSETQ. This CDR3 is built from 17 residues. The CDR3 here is CASSPSAGTGDNYGYTF. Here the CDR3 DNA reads TGCGCCAGCAGCCCCTCCGCTGGGACAGGGGATAACTATGGCTACACCTTC.

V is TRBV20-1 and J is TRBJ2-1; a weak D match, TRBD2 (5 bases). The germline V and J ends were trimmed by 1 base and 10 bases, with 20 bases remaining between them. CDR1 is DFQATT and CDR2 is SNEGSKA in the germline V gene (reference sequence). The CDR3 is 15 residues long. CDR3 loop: CSARGWAVSGGEQFF. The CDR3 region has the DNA TGCAGTGCTAGAGGTTGGGCGGTGAGCGGCGGCGAGCAGTTCTTC.

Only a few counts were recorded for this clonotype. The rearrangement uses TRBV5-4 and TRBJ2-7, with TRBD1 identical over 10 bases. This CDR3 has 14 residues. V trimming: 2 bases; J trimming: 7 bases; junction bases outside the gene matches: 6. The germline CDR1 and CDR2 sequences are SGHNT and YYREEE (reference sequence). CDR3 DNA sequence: TGTGCCAGCAGCTTCGGGACAGGGGAGGGAGAGCAGTACTTC. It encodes CASSFGTGEGEQYF.